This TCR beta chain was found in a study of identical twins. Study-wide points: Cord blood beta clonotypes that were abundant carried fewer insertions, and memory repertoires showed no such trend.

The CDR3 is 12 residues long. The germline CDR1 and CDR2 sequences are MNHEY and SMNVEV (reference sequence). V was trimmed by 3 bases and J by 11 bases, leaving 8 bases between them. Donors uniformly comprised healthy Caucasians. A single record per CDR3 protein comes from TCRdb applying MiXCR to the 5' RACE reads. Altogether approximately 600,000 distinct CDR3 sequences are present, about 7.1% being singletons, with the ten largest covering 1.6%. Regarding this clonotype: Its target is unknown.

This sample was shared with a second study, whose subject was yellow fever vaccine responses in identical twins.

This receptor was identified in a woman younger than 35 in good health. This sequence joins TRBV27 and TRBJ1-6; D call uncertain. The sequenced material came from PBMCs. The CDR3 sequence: CASSFWNTPLHF. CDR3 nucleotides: TGTGCCAGCAGTTTTTGGAACACACCCCTCCACTTT.